This T cell receptor beta chain derives from a study of T cells in Graves' hyperthyroidism and ophthalmopathy. Across the study: Before any treatment, at initial diagnosis, peripheral blood was collected.

Authors of the study amplified TCR beta CDR3 regions from RNA transcripts. HTBI primers were the set used in a first-round RT-PCR of the TCR CDR3. TCRdb fed the multiplex PCR reads into MiXCR, producing one record per CDR3 protein. Here the sample spans more than 550,000 distinct CDR3 sequences, 15% to 20% being singletons. In germline, CDR1 is LGHDT, CDR2 YNNKEL (reference sequence). V was shortened by 3 bases and J by 0 bases, with 6 bases between the two germline ends. The CDR3 covers 14 residues. Patients aged 18 to 65 had newly diagnosed hyperthyroidism of under 2 months' duration. Uncontrolled infections, other autoimmune diseases, pregnancy or lactation led to exclusion of patients.

Sequenced sample: blood. V usage is TRBV3-1 and J usage is TRBJ1-5, with D uncertain. The clonotype originates from a woman between 45 and 65 years old with Graves' hyperthyroidism that later progressed to Graves' ophthalmopathy. The CDR3 coding sequence is TGTGCCAGCAGCCATGGGGATAGCAATCAGCCCCAGCATTTT. Protein: CASSHGDSNQPQHF. The full variable domain, in which reference TRBV3-1 and TRBJ1-5 provide the parts outside the CDR3, is DTAVSQTPKYLVTQMGNDKSIKCEQNLGHDTMYWYKQDSKKFLKIMFSYNNKELIINETVPNRFSPKSPDKAHLNLHINSLELGDSAVYFCASSHGDSNQPQHFGDGTRLSIL.